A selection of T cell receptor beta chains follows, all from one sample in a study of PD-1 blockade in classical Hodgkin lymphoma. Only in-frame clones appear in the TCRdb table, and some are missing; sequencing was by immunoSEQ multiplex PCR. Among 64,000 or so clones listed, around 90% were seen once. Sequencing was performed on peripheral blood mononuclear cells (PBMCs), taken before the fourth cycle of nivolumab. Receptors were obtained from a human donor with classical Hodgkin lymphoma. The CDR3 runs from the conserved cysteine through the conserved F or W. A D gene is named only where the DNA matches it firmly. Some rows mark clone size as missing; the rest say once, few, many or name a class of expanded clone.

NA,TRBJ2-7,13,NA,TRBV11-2,TGTGCCAGCAGCCTCTTGGGGGTCGACGAGCAGTACTTC,CASSLLGVDEQYF
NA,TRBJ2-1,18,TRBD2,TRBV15,TGTGCCACCAGCAGACTAGCGGGGGAGCCCGGGCTGGGGGATGAGCAGTTCTTC,CATSRLAGEPGLGDEQFF
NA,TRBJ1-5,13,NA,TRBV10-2,TGCGCCAGCAGTGAGTCGAGGGTCGGGCCCCAGCATTTT,CASSESRVGPQHF
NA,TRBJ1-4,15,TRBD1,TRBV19,TGTGCCAGTAGAAACCGGGACAGGGGGAATGAAAAACTGTTTTTT,CASRNRDRGNEKLFF
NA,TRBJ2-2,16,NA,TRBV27,TGTGCCAGCAGTTTAAGACCAGGGGGGTTGACCGGGGAGCTGTTTTTT,CASSLRPGGLTGELFF
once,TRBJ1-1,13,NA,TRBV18,TGTGCCAGCTCGGCCGGGTCGAACACTGAAGCTTTCTTT,CASSAGSNTEAFF
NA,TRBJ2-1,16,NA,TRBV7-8,TGTGCCAGCAGCTTAGCGACTCCAGCGCCTCTCAATGAGCAGTTCTTC,CASSLATPAPLNEQFF
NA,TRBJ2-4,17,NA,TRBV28,TGTGCCAGCAGTTTCTGGTGGGAGGAGGGGGCCAAAAACATTCAGTACTTC,CASSFWWEEGAKNIQYF
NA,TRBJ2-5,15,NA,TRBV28,TGTGCCAGCAGTTATGCCCGGGCACCCCAAGAGACCCAGTACTTC,CASSYARAPQETQYF
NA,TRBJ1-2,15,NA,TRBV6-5,TGTGCCAGCAGTTACACCAGGGAGGCTAACTATGGCTACACCTTC,CASSYTREANYGYTF
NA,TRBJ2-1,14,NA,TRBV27,TGTGCCAGCTCGACACTTACAATAAGGAATGAGCAGTTCTTC,CASSTLTIRNEQFF
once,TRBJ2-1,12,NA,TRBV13,TGTGCCAGCAGCTTAGGTTACAATGAGCAGTTCTTC,CASSLGYNEQFF
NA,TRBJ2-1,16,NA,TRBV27,TGTGCCAGCAGTTTATCGATTATCCTCGTCGAGAATGAGCAGTTCTTC,CASSLSIILVENEQFF
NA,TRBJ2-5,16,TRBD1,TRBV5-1,TGCGCCAGCAGCTTGGCGGTTGTGACAGGGTCAGAGACCCAGTACTTC,CASSLAVVTGSETQYF
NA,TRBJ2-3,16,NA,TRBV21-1,TGTGCCAGCAGCCGTCCCGGACAGGGGTGCACAGATACGCAGTATTTT,CASSRPGQGCTDTQYF
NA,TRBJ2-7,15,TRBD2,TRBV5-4,TGTGCCAGCAGCCCTCCGGGACTAGCATCTTACGAGCAGTACTTC,CASSPPGLASYEQYF
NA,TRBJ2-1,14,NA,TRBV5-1,TGCGCCAGCAGGGAAGGTGGGGGGTACAATGAGCAGTTCTTC,CASREGGGYNEQFF
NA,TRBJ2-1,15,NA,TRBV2,TGTGCCAGCAGTGGGGGAACCTTCTCCTACAATGAGCAGTTCTTC,CASSGGTFSYNEQFF
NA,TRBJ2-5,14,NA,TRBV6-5,TGTGCCAGCAGTTACTCTACAGGTTGGGAGACCCAGTACTTC,CASSYSTGWETQYF
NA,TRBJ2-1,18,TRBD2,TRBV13,TGTGCCAGCAGCTTAGAACTAGCGGGGGGGCCCCCCTACAATGAGCAGTTCTTC,CASSLELAGGPPYNEQFF
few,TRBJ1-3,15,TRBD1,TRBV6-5,TGTGCCAGCAGCCCTGACAGGGCCTCTGGAAACACCATATATTTT,CASSPDRASGNTIYF
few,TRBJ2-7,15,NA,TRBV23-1,TGCGCCAGCAGTCCCCCGGGCCCTCACCCTTACGAGCAGTACTTC,CASSPPGPHPYEQYF
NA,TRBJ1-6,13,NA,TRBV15,TGTGCCACCAGCAGGGGGACAAACTCACCCCTCCACTTT,CATSRGTNSPLHF
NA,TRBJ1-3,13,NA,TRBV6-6,TGTGCCAGCAGCCAGGACACGGGAAACACCATATATTTT,CASSQDTGNTIYF
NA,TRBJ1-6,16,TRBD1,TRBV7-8,TGTGCCAGCAGCTTACTAACAGGGGGCTTTAATTCACCCCTCCACTTT,CASSLLTGGFNSPLHF
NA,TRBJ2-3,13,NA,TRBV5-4,TGTGCCAGCAGCTTGTTCGGAGAAGATACGCAGTATTTT,CASSLFGEDTQYF
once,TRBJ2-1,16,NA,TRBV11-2,TGTGCCAGCAGCTACGTTCGGGGGAGACCCGTGAATGAGCAGTTCTTC,CASSYVRGRPVNEQFF
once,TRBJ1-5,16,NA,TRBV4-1,TGCGCCAGCAGCCAAGTGGGGGGTGAAGGCAATCAGCCCCAGCATTTT,CASSQVGGEGNQPQHF
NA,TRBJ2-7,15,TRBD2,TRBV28,TGTGCCAGCAGTTTCCAGGGACTAGAAGCCTACGAGCAGTACTTC,CASSFQGLEAYEQYF
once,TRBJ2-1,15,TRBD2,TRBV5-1,TGCGCCAGCAGCTTGGAGCGGGAATCCTACAATGAGCAGTTCTTC,CASSLERESYNEQFF
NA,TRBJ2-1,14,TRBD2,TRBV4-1,TGCGCCAGCAGCCGAGGACTAGCGGGAAATCAGCAGTTCTTC,CASSRGLAGNQQFF
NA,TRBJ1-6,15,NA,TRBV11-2,TGTGCCAGCAGCTTAGGGGACACCCTTGGCTCACCCCTCCACTTT,CASSLGDTLGSPLHF
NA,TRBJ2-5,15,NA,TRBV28,TGTGCCAGCAGGACTACTCTAGCCGTACAAGAGTCGTTACACTTC,CASRTTLAVQESLHF
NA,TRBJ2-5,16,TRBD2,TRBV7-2,TGTGCCAGCAGCTGGGGGGGACTAGCGGAGCAAGAGACCCAGTACTTC,CASSWGGLAEQETQYF
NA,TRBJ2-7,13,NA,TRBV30,TGTGCCTGGAGTGTGGGCGTGGGCTACGAGCAGTACTTC,CAWSVGVGYEQYF
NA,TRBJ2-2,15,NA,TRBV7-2,TGTGCCAGCAGCCGGGGACATCTGGCCGCCGGGGAGCTGTTTTTT,CASSRGHLAAGELFF
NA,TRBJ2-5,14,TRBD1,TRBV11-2,TGTGCCAGCAGCTTGGGGACAGGCCCTAGAGAGCAGTACTTC,CASSLGTGPREQYF
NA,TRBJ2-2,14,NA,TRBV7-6,TGTGCCAGCAGCTTACCTATGGTTGGCGGGGAGCTGTTTTTT,CASSLPMVGGELFF
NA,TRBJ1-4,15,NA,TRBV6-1,TGTGCCAGCAGTGAACTTCTTCAGTCGCTTGAAAAACTGTTTTTT,CASSELLQSLEKLFF
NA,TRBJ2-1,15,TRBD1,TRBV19,TGTGCCAGTAGTAGGACAGGGGGCGCCTACAATGAGCAGTTCTTC,CASSRTGGAYNEQFF
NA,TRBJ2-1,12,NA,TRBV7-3,TGTGCCAGCAGTTTAATTGGGGCCGAGCAGTTCTTC,CASSLIGAEQFF
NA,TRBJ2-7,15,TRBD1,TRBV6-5,TGTGCCAGCAGTTACGGACAGGGACCATTCTACGAGCAGTACTTC,CASSYGQGPFYEQYF
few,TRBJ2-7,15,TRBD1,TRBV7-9,TGTGCCAGCAGCCCCGGGACAGGGTTCTCCTACGAGCAGTACTTC,CASSPGTGFSYEQYF
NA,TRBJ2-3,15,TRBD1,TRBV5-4,TGTGCCAGCAGCACATCCGGGACAGGCACAGATACGCAGTATTTT,CASSTSGTGTDTQYF
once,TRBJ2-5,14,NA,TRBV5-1,TGCGCCAGCACGGTGGGGGGAACCGAAGAGACCCAGTACTTC,CASTVGGTEETQYF
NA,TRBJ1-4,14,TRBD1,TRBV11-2,TGTGCCAGCAGCTCCCCAGGGGGCTCGGAAAAACTGTTTTTT,CASSSPGGSEKLFF
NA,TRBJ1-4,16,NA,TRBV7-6,TGTGCCAGCAGCTTAGGGGGGCCAGGGACTAATGAAAAACTGTTTTTT,CASSLGGPGTNEKLFF
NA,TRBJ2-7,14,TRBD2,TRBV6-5,TGTGCCAGCAGCAACGGGCGGGGGACCTACGAGCAGTACTTC,CASSNGRGTYEQYF
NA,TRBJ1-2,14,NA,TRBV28,TGTGCCAGCAGTCCGGGAGGGACAATCTATGGCTACACCTTC,CASSPGGTIYGYTF
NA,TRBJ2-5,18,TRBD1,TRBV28,TGTGCCAGCAGCCTTGTATCGATGGGACAGAAAATCCAAGAGACCCAGTACTTC,CASSLVSMGQKIQETQYF
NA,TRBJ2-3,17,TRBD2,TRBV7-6,TGTGCCAGCAGCTTGCCCCCTAGCGGGGGGGGCACAGATACGCAGTATTTT,CASSLPPSGGGTDTQYF
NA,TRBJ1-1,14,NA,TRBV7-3,TGTGCCAGCAGCCCCCACGTGGCGTACACTGAAGCTTTCTTT,CASSPHVAYTEAFF
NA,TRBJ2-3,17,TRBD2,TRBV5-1,TGCGCCAGCAGCTTGGCTACTAGCGGGAGGTCCACAGATACGCAGTATTTT,CASSLATSGRSTDTQYF
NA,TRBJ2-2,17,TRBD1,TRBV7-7,TGTGCCAGCAGCCCGGGACAGGGCTACACGAACACCGGGGAGCTGTTTTTT,CASSPGQGYTNTGELFF
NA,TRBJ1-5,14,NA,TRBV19,TGTGCCAGTAGTATTTACGGAGATGGTCAGCCCCAGCATTTT,CASSIYGDGQPQHF